One sample yielded the 10 T cell receptor beta chains listed below, sequenced in a study of post-analysis software for immune sequencing data. Study-level points and caveats: A handful of TRBV segments were significantly more frequent in patients than in controls. TRBV5-6, TRBV5-1 and TRBV20-1 were among these segments.

Every TCR beta cDNA library bore unique molecular identifiers. Each CDR3 protein gets one entry after TCRdb re-called the PCR reads with MiXCR. The sample lists hundreds of thousands of distinct CDR3 sequences; 30% were seen once. Their target antigens are unknown. The source material was blood. The receptors originated from a girl aged 10 to 17 with multiple sclerosis.

This sequence joins TRBV7-8 and TRBJ2-5; 11 bases line up with TRBD2. Germline V gene lookup returns CDR1 SGHVS and CDR2 FQNEAQ. The junction had 6 bases not matched to a gene; V was cut back by 0 bases and J by 3 bases. The CDR3 is 17 amino acids. The CDR3 is CASSLALAGGREETQYF. The CDR3 DNA follows: TGTGCCAGCAGCTTAGCTCTAGCGGGGGGCCGCGAAGAGACCCAGTACTTC.

The chain uses TRBV2 and TRBJ2-3, with a tentative D call TRBD1 (6 bases). The V end was cut by 0 bases, the J end by 4 bases, with 17 bases between. Germline CDR1 and CDR2: SNHLY and FYNNEI. This CDR3 has 17 residues. CDR3 region: CASSEAPWDPGADTQYF. The CDR3 region has the DNA TGTGCCAGCAGTGAAGCGCCTTGGGACCCAGGGGCAGATACGCAGTATTTT. The variable domain in full, completed from reference TRBV2 and TRBJ2-3, reads EPEVTQTPSHQVTQMGQEVILRCVPISNHLYFYWYRQILGQKVEFLVSFYNNEISEKSEIFDDQFSVERPDGSNFTLKIRSTKLEDSAMYFCASSEAPWDPGADTQYFGPGTRLTVL.

This clonotype was found a few times. This sequence joins TRBV20-1 and TRBJ2-3; TRBD2 aligns across 8 bases. The CDR3 is made up of 14 amino acids. With V trimmed by 6 bases and J by 6 bases, 11 bases remained unmatched. CDR1 DFQATT and CDR2 SNEGSKA come from the germline V gene (reference sequence). The CDR3 nucleotides are TGCAGTGCCACCCTAGCGGGTGGCCTTGATACGCAGTATTTT. Protein sequence: CSATLAGGLDTQYF.

In DNA form, the CDR3 reads TGTGCCAGCAGCCTAACAGGGCTTAGGGAAAAACTGTTTTTT. It encodes CASSLTGLREKLFF. The chain carries TRBV3-1 and TRBJ1-4, with TRBD1 as a possible D gene (6 bases). This CDR3 contains 14 residues. The V gene lost 4 bases and the J gene lost 8 bases, with 14 bases spanning the gap. The germline V gene encodes CDR1 LGHDT and CDR2 YNNKEL (reference sequence).

As DNA, the CDR3 is TGTGCCAGCAGCTTACGATCCCCATTGGATGGCTACACCTTC. Its protein is CASSLRSPLDGYTF. The chain has TRBV7-9 and TRBJ1-2; D ambiguous. Germline V CDR1 and CDR2: SEHNR, FQNEAQ (reference sequence). The CDR3 extends over 14 amino acids. With 2 bases removed from V and 6 bases from J, the gap between germline ends came to 13 bases.

The CDR3 loop is CASSFPGTGNYGYTF. The CDR3 bases are TGTGCCAGCAGCTTTCCCGGGACAGGGAACTATGGCTACACCTTC. This chain connects TRBV11-1 to TRBJ1-2; 9 bases fit TRBD1. V dropped 3 bases and J dropped 2; count of bases not matched to a gene: 4. Germline loops: CDR1 SGHAT, CDR2 FQDESV (reference sequence). This CDR3 comprises 15 residues.

The chain employs TRBV6-6 and TRBJ2-3; D unresolved. Germline assignment: CDR1 MNHNY and CDR2 SVGAGI (reference sequence). The CDR3 has 16 amino acids. Trimming removed 6 bases at V and 0 bases at J, with 16 bases between. The CDR3 nucleotides are TGTGCCAGCAGCCCCGTCGCGGAGACTAGCACAGATACGCAGTATTTT. Its protein is CASSPVAETSTDTQYF.

This clonotype was observed a handful of times. V is TRBV4-1 and J is TRBJ2-3, with unresolved D. Germline lookup yields CDR1 MGHRA and CDR2 YSYEKL. This CDR3 contains 17 residues. Between the trimmed V and J ends, which lost 3 bases and 0 bases, there was a span of 16 bases. The CDR3 nucleotides are TGCGCCAGCAGCCAGGATGCGGTGGGGTTTAGCACAGATACGCAGTATTTT. It codes for CASSQDAVGFSTDTQYF.

The J gene is TRBJ2-1, the V gene TRBV20-1, with a possible D match to TRBD2 (5 bases). The CDR3 is 15 amino acids. CDR1 is DFQATT, CDR2 SNEGSKA, per germline (reference sequence). V lost 5 bases and J lost 0, with 14 bases in between. This CDR3 reads CSAPLAGFSYNEQFF. CDR3 sequence (DNA): TGCAGTGCTCCATTGGCGGGCTTCTCCTACAATGAGCAGTTCTTC.

The chain joins TRBV28 to TRBJ2-7; D is possibly TRBD1 or TRBD2 (5 bases each). The ends were cut back, 4 bases at V and 5 bases at J, with 12 bases in the middle. Germline V gene lookup returns CDR1 MDHEN and CDR2 SYDVKM. The CDR3 contains 13 residues. CDR3 bases: TGTGCCAGCAGTTCCCGGGACCACCACGAGCAGTACTTC. Amino acids: CASSSRDHHEQYF.